Shown below are 30 T cell receptor beta chains from a single sample sequenced in a study of STAT5B mutations in CD4+ large granular lymphocyte leukemia. Sequencing used immunoSEQ multiplex PCR; TCRdb keeps in-frame clones, though not all of them. This repertoire shows over 30,000 clones, about four fifths found once; its top ten account for around 4.3%. The sequencing input was CD4+ T cells from blood buffy coats. Source of these receptors: a human donor in good health.

The chain carries TRBV4-1 and TRBJ2-4, with no clear D. Trimming took 1 base from V and 10 from J, leaving 14 bases between them. From germline, CDR1 is MGHRA and CDR2 YSYEKL. There are 14 residues in the CDR3. CDR3 region: CASSQVPGPTIQYF. CDR3 sequence (DNA): TGCGCCAGCAGCCAAGTTCCGGGTCCGACGATTCAGTACTTC.

This clone appeared a single time. The chain has TRBV11-3 and TRBJ2-1; no reliable D call. The CDR3 is made up of 13 amino acids. The germline V gene has CDR1 SGHNT and CDR2 YENEEA. Trimming stripped 3 bases from V and 4 bases from J, with 7 bases between. This CDR3 reads CASSLGDYNEQFF. CDR3 nucleotide sequence: TGTGCCAGCAGCTTGGGCGATTACAATGAGCAGTTCTTC.

This clone was detected once. The chain carries TRBV10-3 and TRBJ1-4; TRBD1 aligns across 8 bases. Germline CDR1 and CDR2: ENHRY and SYGVKD. The CDR3 is 16 residues long. V lost 3 bases to trimming and J lost 2 bases; unmatched junction nucleotides: 5. The CDR3 loop reads CAISDATGVTNEKLFF. The CDR3 DNA follows: TGTGCCATCAGTGATGCGACAGGGGTGACTAATGAAAAACTGTTTTTT.

V gene TRBV7-2 combines with J gene TRBJ2-1; weak D call: TRBD1 (6 bases). Germline-derived CDR1 and CDR2 are SGHTA and FQGNSA. This CDR3 has 16 residues. V lost 0 bases, J lost 9 bases, and 18 bases lay in between. This CDR3 is CASSLARRGNFVEQFF. The CDR3 nucleotides read TGTGCCAGCAGCTTAGCGCGCAGGGGTAACTTTGTTGAGCAGTTCTTC.

This clone was seen more than once but under ten times. The J gene is TRBJ1-5, the V gene TRBV10-3; D remains unclear. Trimming took off 11 bases at V and 0 bases at J, with 11 bases between the two ends. The CDR3 sequence is 13 residues long. CDR1 and CDR2 (germline): ENHRY, SYGVKD. The CDR3 is CAPPGSSNQPQHF. CDR3 nucleotide sequence: TGTGCCCCGCCGGGGTCTAGCAATCAGCCCCAGCATTTT.

There are a few counts of this clone. V and J are TRBV7-8 and TRBJ2-5; the D is unclear. V gave up 2 bases and J gave up 5 bases, with 12 bases separating them. CDR1 is SGHVS, CDR2 FQNEAQ, per germline. CDR3 length: 14 amino acids. The CDR3 spells CASSLSALRETQYF. The CDR3 region has the DNA TGTGCCAGCAGCTTATCGGCGTTGCGGGAGACCCAGTACTTC.

This chain links TRBV5-1 with TRBJ1-5; D gene unclear. The CDR3 loop spans 13 amino acids. V lost 1 base and J 0 bases, leaving 2 bases between the germline ends. Germline CDR1 reads SGHRS; CDR2 reads YFSETQ. Here the CDR3 DNA reads TGCGCCAGCAGCTTGAGTAGCAATCAGCCCCAGCATTTT. Translating gives CASSLSSNQPQHF.

CDR3 in amino acids: CASSLGKGGGYTF. CDR3 DNA: TGCGCCAGCAGCTTGGGAAAGGGCGGTGGCTACACCTTC. The chain has TRBV5-1 and TRBJ1-2; D remains ambiguous. There are 13 residues in the CDR3. The V end was cut by 0 bases, the J end by 7 bases, with 10 bases between. CDR1 and CDR2 (germline): SGHRS, YFSETQ.

J is TRBJ2-6 and V is TRBV5-6; D is uncertain. The CDR3 runs 15 residues. Germline CDR1 reads SGHDT; CDR2 reads YYEEEE. V lost 0 bases and J 4 bases, leaving 8 bases between the germline ends. CDR3 region: CASSLVGTGANVLTF. The CDR3 DNA reads as TGTGCCAGCAGCTTGGTCGGTACCGGGGCCAACGTCCTGACTTTC.

This clone has a single count. The chain carries TRBV28 and TRBJ2-5; 11 bases agree with TRBD1. The CDR3 sequence is 15 residues long. Germline CDR1 and CDR2: MDHEN and SYDVKM. V was clipped by 6 bases and J by 3 bases; unmatched bases: 6. CDR3 sequence reads: CASSSGGQGEETQYF. Written as DNA, the CDR3 is TGTGCCAGCAGCTCGGGGGGACAGGGGGAAGAGACCCAGTACTTC.

This chain connects TRBV7-8 to TRBJ1-4, with D possibly matching TRBD1 (6 bases). The CDR3 runs 15 residues. Looked up from germline, CDR1 is SGHVS and CDR2 is FQNEAQ. The V and J ends lost 3 bases and 7 bases respectively, with 15 bases between them. CDR3 DNA sequence: TGTGCCAGCAGCTTCCAAGACAGGACCAGTGAAAAACTGTTTTTT. It codes for CASSFQDRTSEKLFF.

The chain couples TRBV7-8 to TRBJ2-3; D unclear. CDR1 is SGHVS and CDR2 is FQNEAQ in the germline V gene. This CDR3 has 16 residues. V was trimmed by 3 bases and J by 0 bases, leaving 13 bases between them. The CDR3 reads CASSFIHGPSTDTQYF. CDR3 sequence (DNA): TGTGCCAGCAGCTTTATCCACGGGCCGAGCACAGATACGCAGTATTTT.

V and J are TRBV29-1 and TRBJ2-1; 10 positions match TRBD1. V shed 6 bases, J shed 5 bases, and the junction held 7 bases outside the gene matches. CDR1 is SQVTM and CDR2 is ANQGSEA in the germline V gene. This CDR3 has 14 residues. The CDR3 coding sequence is TGCAGCGTGCGGGACAGGGGTCGGAACAATGAGCAGTTCTTC. Translated: CSVRDRGRNNEQFF.

This clone was seen a single time. This sequence joins TRBV2 and TRBJ2-2; 13 bases match TRBD2. This CDR3 is 19 amino acids long. With V trimmed by 4 bases and J by 1 base, 9 bases remained unmatched. CDR1 is SNHLY and CDR2 is FYNNEI in the germline V gene. The CDR3 nucleotides are TGTGCCAGCAGTGTACCGGGACTAGCGGGGTCGGGGAACACCGGGGAGCTGTTTTTT. Translating gives CASSVPGLAGSGNTGELFF.

This clone has more than one count but fewer than ten. For the CDR3, the DNA is TGTGCCATCACCATAGACAGGGCCCAAACTGAAGCTTTCTTT. It codes for CAITIDRAQTEAFF. This chain uses TRBV10-3 with TRBJ1-1; 7 nucleotides line up with TRBD1. J was trimmed by 5 bases and V by 7 bases; bases with no gene match: 10. Germline V lookup: CDR1 ENHRY, CDR2 SYGVKD. The CDR3 runs to 14 residues.

This chain uses TRBV6-6 with TRBJ1-5; tentative D call: TRBD1 (6 bases). Germline CDR1 MNHNY, CDR2 SVGAGI (reference sequence). The V end was cut by 0 bases, the J end by 7 bases, with 16 bases between. This CDR3 has 16 amino acids. The CDR3 DNA reads TGTGCCAGCAGTTACTCGAGATCAGGGGTGAGGCAGCCCCAGCATTTT. This encodes CASSYSRSGVRQPQHF.

The chain uses TRBV18 and TRBJ2-3, with a weak D call TRBD1 (6 bases). Germline V lookup: CDR1 KGHSH, CDR2 LQKENI. Deletions cut 5 bases from V and 1 base from J, with 16 bases between. The CDR3 has 16 residues. The CDR3 coding sequence is TGTGCCAGCTCAGCCCCCCCGAGACAGGGCACAGATACGCAGTATTTT. Protein product: CASSAPPRQGTDTQYF.

This chain uses TRBV7-9 with TRBJ1-5, with TRBD1 as a possible D gene (5 bases). V was clipped by 3 bases and J by 4 bases, with 13 bases between them. The CDR3 runs 15 residues. Germline CDR1 and CDR2: SEHNR and FQNEAQ (reference sequence). The CDR3 DNA reads as TGTGCCAGCAGCTTGGGGGACTTTTGGAATCAGCCCCAGCATTTT. Amino acids: CASSLGDFWNQPQHF.

This chain links TRBV15 with TRBJ1-5; D is perhaps TRBD1 (5 bases). V shed 3 bases and J shed 3 bases, with 15 bases lying between them. This CDR3 contains 16 residues. Germline lookup yields CDR1 LNHNV and CDR2 YYDKDF (reference sequence). The CDR3 coding sequence is TGTGCCACCAGCAGCAATATCGGACACTTCAATCAGCCCCAGCATTTT. Its translation is CATSSNIGHFNQPQHF.

This clone was recorded only once. The chain carries TRBV18 and TRBJ2-1; possible D gene TRBD1, 6 bases. Trimming left V 1 base short and J 7 bases short, with 14 bases between. The CDR3 is 15 residues long. Germline V gene data show CDR1 as KGHSH and CDR2 as LQKENI. CDR3 sequence (DNA): TGTGCCAGCTCACCACGGACAGACCTCAAGAATGAGCAGTTCTTC. Its translation is CASSPRTDLKNEQFF.

The chain recombines TRBV4-1 with TRBJ1-2; maybe TRBD1 (5 bases). Germline V gene data show CDR1 as MGHRA and CDR2 as YSYEKL. V was pared by 0 bases and J by 2 bases, with 16 bases between. The CDR3 runs 17 residues. Here the CDR3 reads CASSQDWGTQRNYGYTF. The CDR3 DNA follows: TGCGCCAGCAGCCAAGACTGGGGCACACAGAGAAACTATGGCTACACCTTC.

This clone was counted between two and nine times. The chain joins TRBV6-5 to TRBJ1-1; maybe TRBD1 (6 bases). The CDR3 length is 15 residues. Germline values: CDR1 MNHEY, CDR2 SVGAGI. V lost 0 bases to trimming and J lost 2 bases, with 10 bases between them. The CDR3 nucleotides read TGTGCCAGCAGTTACTCGCCAGGGGTAAACACTGAAGCTTTCTTT. Amino acids: CASSYSPGVNTEAFF.

To note about this clone: An end of the junction does not agree with germline; a read error may underlie this. The chain combines TRBV7-2 with TRBJ2-5, with 11 bases fitting TRBD2. Germline V gene data show CDR1 as SGHTA and CDR2 as FQGNSA. CDR3 length: 14 amino acids. The CDR3 DNA reads as TGTGCCAGCAGCGTAGCGGGAGGGTGGGAGACCCAGTACTTC. Residues: CASSVAGGWETQYF.

This clone has a single count. The chain combines TRBV28 with TRBJ1-1, with 8 bases identical to TRBD1. CDR1 and CDR2 (germline): MDHEN, SYDVKM. Losses at the gene ends were 5 bases for V and 10 bases for J; bases not matched to a gene: 12. This CDR3 spans 14 amino acids. Here the CDR3 reads CASSTIDRGRVAFF. CDR3 nucleotide sequence: TGTGCCAGCAGTACTATTGACAGGGGAAGGGTAGCTTTCTTT.

The count of this clone is one. The V call is TRBV27, the J call TRBJ2-7, with no clear D. The CDR3 runs 14 residues. Germline V gene sequence: CDR1 MNHEY, CDR2 SMNVEV (reference sequence). The germline V and J ends were trimmed by 2 bases and 0 bases, with 8 bases remaining between them. The CDR3 sequence is CASSLSANSYEQYF. In DNA form, the CDR3 reads TGTGCCAGCAGTTTAAGCGCCAACTCCTACGAGCAGTACTTC.

The chain joins TRBV4-3 to TRBJ2-7; possibly TRBD1 for D (5 bases). Trimming took off 1 base at V and 0 bases at J, with 13 bases between the two ends. Germline CDR1 is LGHNA and CDR2 is YSLEER. The CDR3 length is 16 residues. The CDR3 DNA sequence: TGCGCCAGCAGCCAAGTCGGTACAGGCCACTCCTACGAGCAGTACTTC. Translating it yields CASSQVGTGHSYEQYF.

The CDR3: CASSLTLAGGGTGELFF. CDR3 in DNA: TGTGCCAGCAGCTTAACGTTAGCGGGAGGAGGAACCGGGGAGCTGTTTTTT. This chain uses TRBV7-3 with TRBJ2-2; 10 nucleotides agree with TRBD2. Unmatched junction bases numbered 6, after V lost 0 bases and J lost 5 bases. The CDR3 totals 17 residues. The germline V gene encodes CDR1 SGHTA and CDR2 FQGTGA.

This clone came up once. J is TRBJ2-1 and V is TRBV6-5; D gene unclear. Germline CDR1 and CDR2: MNHEY and SVGAGI. This CDR3 spans 12 amino acids. V gave up 1 base and J gave up 9 bases, with 7 bases separating them. CDR3 DNA sequence: TGTGCCAGCAGTTACTTAGGCAGTGAGCAGTTCTTC. This codes for CASSYLGSEQFF.

The table lists this clone with a few counts. This chain uses TRBV18 with TRBJ1-1; TRBD1 is a possible D gene (5 bases). The length of the CDR3 is 15 residues. Germline CDR1 and CDR2: KGHSH and LQKENI. With 1 base removed from V and 4 bases from J, the gap between germline ends came to 13 bases. CDR3 protein: CASSPRLSGTTEAFF. Written as DNA, the CDR3 is TGTGCCAGCTCACCACGGCTCTCAGGGACCACTGAAGCTTTCTTT. The full variable domain, with the rest looked up from reference TRBV18 and TRBJ1-1, is NAGVMQNPRHLVRRRGQEARLRCSPMKGHSHVYWYRQLPEEGLKFMVYLQKENIIDESGMPKERFSAEFPKEGPSILRIQQVVRGDSAAYFCASSPRLSGTTEAFFGQGTRLTVV.

The V and J genes are TRBV28 and TRBJ1-2, with D unclear. Trimming pared 2 bases from V and 0 bases from J, leaving 13 bases between. This CDR3 is 16 amino acids long. Looked up from germline, CDR1 is MDHEN and CDR2 is SYDVKM. The CDR3: CASSLISGKANYGYTF. In DNA, the CDR3 is TGTGCCAGCAGTTTAATCTCCGGGAAAGCTAACTATGGCTACACCTTC.